This T cell receptor (beta chain) was obtained from a study of blood T cell repertoires in COVID-19. Study-level information: From the United States, Italy and Spain came samples of acute and convalescent COVID-19. The analysed material was cDNA or gDNA that came from T cells, B-cell-depleted T cells, or PBMCs.

The CDR3 length is 17 residues. Deletions cut 5 bases from V and 4 bases from J, with 24 bases between. Germline V gene lookup returns CDR1 LGHDT and CDR2 YNNKEL (reference sequence). Original analysis: For nucleated cells, counts were estimated from reference gene primer amplification. TCRdb's copy holds only in-frame clones and misses some; the assay was immunoSEQ multiplex PCR. V, J and clone size were drawn from that table, and D and trimming were deduced from the DNA. The sample records 29,000 or so clones, nearly 90% being singletons. Material for sequencing was peripheral blood. The rearrangement uses TRBV3-1 (or the pseudogene TRBV3-2) and TRBJ2-7; tentative D call: TRBD2 (6 bases). This sequence was found in a human donor in a cohort sampled during active COVID-19. The CDR3 spells CASSLRGGGALHYEQYF. CDR3 nucleotides: TGTGCCAGCAGCTTAAGGGGCGGCGGGGCCCTACATTACGAGCAGTACTTC.